A selection of T cell receptor beta chains follows, all from one sample in a study of T cell responses to AZD1222 COVID-19 vaccine. Sequenced by immunoSEQ multiplex PCR; TCRdb stores in-frame clones only, minus some. Of 70,000 to 90,000 clones in the sample, 86% are singletons; the top ten hold roughly 9.4%. The sequences come from peripheral blood, collected on day 0 of AZD1222 vaccination. The receptors stem from an adult in good health. Each CDR3 is given with its conserved first and last residue. The D gene is left open where the match is weak. Clone size is not always given. Where it is, it says once, few, many or a class for expanded clones.

j_call clone_size d_call v_call cdr3_aa cdr3_nt
TRBJ1-1 . . TRBV2 CASTSVVTEAFF TGTGCCAGCACGTCGGTGGTTACAGAAGCTTTCTTT
TRBJ1-4 once . TRBV11-2 CASSLGFGATNEKLFF TGTGCCAGCAGCTTAGGGTTCGGGGCAACTAATGAAAAACTGTTTTTT
TRBJ2-7 . . TRBV5-4 CASSLGHSYEQYF TGTGCCAGCAGCTTGGGACACTCCTACGAGCAGTACTTC
TRBJ1-1 . . TRBV11-2 CASSFDTNTEAFF TGTGCCAGCAGCTTCGATACGAACACTGAAGCTTTCTTT
TRBJ2-1 . TRBD1 TRBV6-5 CASSYSGRGSYNEQFF TGTGCCAGCAGTTACTCCGGCAGGGGGTCATACAATGAGCAGTTCTTC
TRBJ1-1 . TRBD1 TRBV7-9 CASSLPTGVRAEAFF TGTGCCAGCAGTCTACCGACAGGGGTTAGGGCTGAAGCTTTCTTT
TRBJ1-5 . . TRBV15 CATPRQYNQPQHF TGTGCCACCCCTAGACAGTACAATCAGCCCCAGCATTTT
TRBJ2-5 . . TRBV6-2/TRBV6-3 CASSYTFFGETQYF TGTGCCAGCAGTTACACCTTTTTTGGGGAGACCCAGTACTTC
TRBJ2-3 medium-sized . TRBV5-1 CASSRVGDTQYF TGCGCCAGCAGCCGGGTGGGTGATACGCAGTATTTT
TRBJ1-5 . . TRBV7-2 CASSSQGNQPQHF TGTGCCAGCAGCTCGCAGGGCAATCAGCCCCAGCATTTT
TRBJ1-6 . TRBD1 TRBV2 CASSATGLIHF TGTGCCAGCAGCGCGACAGGGTTAATCCACTTT
TRBJ2-1 . TRBD2 TRBV10-2 CASNGGRSHNEQFF TGCGCCAGCAATGGCGGGAGGTCCCACAATGAGCAGTTCTTC
TRBJ1-2 once . TRBV14 CASSPPGRTNYGYTF TGTGCCAGCAGCCCTCCTGGACGAACTAACTATGGCTACACCTTC
TRBJ2-4 . . TRBV6-6 CASLGVKAKNIQYF TGTGCCAGCCTAGGGGTAAAAGCCAAAAACATTCAGTACTTC
TRBJ2-1 . TRBD2 TRBV7-3 CASSSLKVIAGRYNEQFF TGTGCCAGCAGCTCTCTGAAGGTAATAGCGGGCCGGTACAATGAGCAGTTCTTC